Given below is one TCR beta chain in context. The specificity of this receptor is unknown. Per-base qualities were not stored, and no clone one base away is much larger. The treatment or condition label for this specimen denotes: live attenuated yellow fever vaccine strain. At every blood-draw timepoint, two biological replicates of bulk PBMCs were collected. PBMCs were isolated from peripheral blood using a standard Ficoll-Paque protocol. TriZol was used to extract RNA from bulk PBMCs, CD4 and CD8 fractions, and dextramer-positive and dextramer-negative fractions. In the germline V gene, CDR1 corresponds to SGHTA and CDR2 to FQGTGA. Spanning cysteine to phenylalanine, the CDR3 consists of 15 amino acids. Of all the DNA, just the CDR3 is kept, 45 bases in frame from base 1. For this chain, trimming is 6 bases at the V end and 1 base at the J end, and the number of junction bases without a gene match is 5.

This specimen comes from a study of T cells after yellow fever vaccination (dated by TCRdb to between 2018 and 2020). Describing the broader study: Libraries from fractions with low cell numbers were prepared with the SMART-Seq v4 Ultra Low Input RNA kit. Bulk PBMC replicates and cell subsets were isolated from blood drawn at multiple timepoints before and after both primary and secondary immunization. Bulk TCR alpha and beta repertoires were sequenced longitudinally to track T-cell clones before and after primary and booster YFV17D yellow fever vaccination. The cohort comprised two healthy male donors, one aged 18 to 30 and one aged 30 to 40 years.

Beyond this particular receptor, the publication reports: FACS-sorted repertoires could contain abundant contaminating clonotypes from the bulk population, so computational filtering was required. The secondary T-cell response was weaker than the primary response but faster, peaking on day 5 instead of day 15. A small share of clonotypes was detected in both CD4 and CD8 compartments, with the overlap likely arising from convergent recombination. The study included only a couple of donors, which limits how far the findings can be generalized. Most clones expanded after primary vaccination (around 96% of CD4 and roughly 91% of CD8) were re-detected after the booster, suggesting that broad memory maintenance occurred.

TCR cDNA was made using 5'RACE template switching, a step that added a universal primer site and unique molecular identifiers. cDNA synthesis was primed from both the TCR alpha and TCR beta constant segments. Library amplification used two PCR steps, and the second PCR step added sample barcodes and sequencing adapters. Sequencing of the libraries was done on either Illumina HiSeq 2500 (2x100 bp) or NovaSeq (2x150 bp). Under the source paper's analysis protocol: Demultiplexing of reads and collapsing into UMI consensus sequences were performed with MIGEC, and V(D)J alignment was carried out with MiXCR. Vaccine-responding clonotypes were defined with edgeR using replicate PBMC samples, requiring FDR below 0.01 and a log2 fold change above 5 up to day 15. Bulk clonotypes were assigned CD4 or CD8 identity according to which sequenced CD4 or CD8 repertoire held them at higher abundance. Through fastp at Q25 and MiXCR, TCRdb rebuilt clones from the public reads, retaining in-frame beta chains. When rows share a CDR3 protein, they turn into one entry using the most common DNA and genes. None of the V and J calls come from the authors' own analysis; TCRdb made them. For this sample the table gives fewer than 450,000 distinct CDR3 sequences, of which 9.5% to 13% were detected only once. The top ten constitute around 19% of the sample.

Here the chain combines TRBV7-3 and TRBJ2-2, and 7 junction bases match TRBD1. The TCR was taken from a man aged 18-30 years who received the YFV17D yellow fever vaccine. The sequencing here drew on PBMCs, taken on the day of the first yellow fever vaccination. CDR3 reads: CASSPGTENTGELFF. The DNA sequence reads TGTGCCAGCAGTCCCGGGACAGAGAACACCGGGGAGCTGTTTTTT.